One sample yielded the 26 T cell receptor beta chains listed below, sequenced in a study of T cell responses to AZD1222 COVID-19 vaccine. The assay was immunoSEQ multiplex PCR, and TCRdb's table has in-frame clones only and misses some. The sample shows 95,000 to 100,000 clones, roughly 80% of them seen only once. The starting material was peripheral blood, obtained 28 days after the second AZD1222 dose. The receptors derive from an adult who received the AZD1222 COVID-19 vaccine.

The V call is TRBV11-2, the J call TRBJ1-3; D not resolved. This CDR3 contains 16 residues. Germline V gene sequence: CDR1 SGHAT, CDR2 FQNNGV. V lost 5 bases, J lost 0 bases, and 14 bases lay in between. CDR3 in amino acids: CASSPRLTGSGNTIYF. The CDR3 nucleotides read TGTGCCAGCAGCCCTCGACTTACGGGCTCTGGAAACACCATATATTTT.

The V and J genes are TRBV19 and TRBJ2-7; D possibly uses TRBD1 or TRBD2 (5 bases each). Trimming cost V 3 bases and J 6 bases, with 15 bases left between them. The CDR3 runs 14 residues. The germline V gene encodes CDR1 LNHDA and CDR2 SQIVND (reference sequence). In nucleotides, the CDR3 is TGTGCCAGTAGTATTCGGGACCCTAAGAGCGAGCAGTACTTC. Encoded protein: CASSIRDPKSEQYF. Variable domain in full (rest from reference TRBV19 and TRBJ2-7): DGGITQSPKYLFRKEGQNVTLSCEQNLNHDAMYWYRQDPGQGLRLIYYSQIVNDFQKGDIAEGYSVSREKKESFPLTVTSAQKNPTAFYLCASSIRDPKSEQYFGPGTRLTVT.

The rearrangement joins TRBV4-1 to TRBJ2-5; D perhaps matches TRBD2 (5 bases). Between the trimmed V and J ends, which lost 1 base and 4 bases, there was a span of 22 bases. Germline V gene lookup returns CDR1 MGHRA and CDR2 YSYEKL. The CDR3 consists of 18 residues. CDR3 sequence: CASSQGGGFQGSGETQYF. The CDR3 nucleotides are TGCGCCAGCAGCCAAGGAGGCGGGTTTCAAGGCAGCGGAGAGACCCAGTACTTC.

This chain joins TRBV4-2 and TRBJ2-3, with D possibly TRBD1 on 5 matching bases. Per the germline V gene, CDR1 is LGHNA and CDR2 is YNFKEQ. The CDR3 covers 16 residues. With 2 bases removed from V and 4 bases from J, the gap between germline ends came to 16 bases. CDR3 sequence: CASSQLGRALADTQYF. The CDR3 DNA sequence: TGTGCCAGCAGCCAACTGGGCAGGGCACTTGCAGATACGCAGTATTTT.

CDR3 sequence: CASSLGQSIHEQYF. CDR3 DNA: TGTGCCAGCAGCTTAGGACAGTCTATCCACGAGCAGTACTTC. V gene TRBV7-8 combines with J gene TRBJ2-7; TRBD1 might be the D (5 bases). V dropped 1 base and J dropped 5 bases, with 12 bases sitting between them. The germline V gene encodes CDR1 SGHVS and CDR2 FQNEAQ. The CDR3 has 14 amino acids.

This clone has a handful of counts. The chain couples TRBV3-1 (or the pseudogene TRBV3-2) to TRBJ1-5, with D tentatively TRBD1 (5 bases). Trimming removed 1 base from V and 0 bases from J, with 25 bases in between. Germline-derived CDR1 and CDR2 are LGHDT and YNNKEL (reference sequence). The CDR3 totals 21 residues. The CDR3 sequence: CASSQVRDYLRWAYSNQPQHF. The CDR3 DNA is TGTGCCAGCAGCCAAGTTCGGGACTACCTACGTTGGGCGTATAGCAATCAGCCCCAGCATTTT.

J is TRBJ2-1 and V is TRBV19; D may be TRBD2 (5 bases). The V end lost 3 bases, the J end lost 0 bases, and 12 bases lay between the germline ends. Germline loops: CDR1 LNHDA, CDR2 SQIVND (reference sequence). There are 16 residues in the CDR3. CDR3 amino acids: CASSMEATSSYNEQFF. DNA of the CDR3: TGTGCCAGTAGTATGGAGGCTACCAGCTCCTACAATGAGCAGTTCTTC.

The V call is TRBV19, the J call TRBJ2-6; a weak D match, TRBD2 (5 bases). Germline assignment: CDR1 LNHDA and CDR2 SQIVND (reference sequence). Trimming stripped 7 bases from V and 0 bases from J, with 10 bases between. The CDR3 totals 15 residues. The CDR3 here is CASKLGNSGANVLTF. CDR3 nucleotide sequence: TGTGCCAGTAAACTCGGGAACTCTGGGGCCAACGTCCTGACTTTC.

CDR3 DNA: TGTGCCAGCAGCTTAAAGTCCCGGAGCGGGGAGCTGTTTTTT. Residues: CASSLKSRSGELFF. The chain combines TRBV7-2 with TRBJ2-2; D ambiguous. The V gene's germline CDR1 is SGHTA and CDR2 FQGNSA. This CDR3 spans 14 amino acids. V gave up 2 bases and J gave up 7 bases, with 11 bases separating them.

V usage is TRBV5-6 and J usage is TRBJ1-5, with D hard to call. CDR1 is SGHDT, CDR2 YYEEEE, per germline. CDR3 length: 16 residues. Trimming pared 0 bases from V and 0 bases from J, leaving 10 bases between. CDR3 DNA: TGTGCCAGCAGCTTGGCCGGGATTCTTAGCAATCAGCCCCAGCATTTT. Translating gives CASSLAGILSNQPQHF.

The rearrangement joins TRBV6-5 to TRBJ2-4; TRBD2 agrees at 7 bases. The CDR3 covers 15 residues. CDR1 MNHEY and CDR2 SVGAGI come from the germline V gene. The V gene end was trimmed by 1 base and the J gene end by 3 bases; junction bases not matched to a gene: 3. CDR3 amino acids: CASSYFGEGKNIQYF. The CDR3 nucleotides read TGTGCCAGCAGTTACTTTGGGGAGGGCAAAAACATTCAGTACTTC.

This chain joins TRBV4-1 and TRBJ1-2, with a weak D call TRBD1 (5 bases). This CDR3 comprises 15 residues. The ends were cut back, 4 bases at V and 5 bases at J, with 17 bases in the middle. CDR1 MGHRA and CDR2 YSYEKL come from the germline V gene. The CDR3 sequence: CASSPPDDREYGYTF. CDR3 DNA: TGCGCCAGCAGCCCTCCTGATGACAGAGAGTATGGCTACACCTTC.

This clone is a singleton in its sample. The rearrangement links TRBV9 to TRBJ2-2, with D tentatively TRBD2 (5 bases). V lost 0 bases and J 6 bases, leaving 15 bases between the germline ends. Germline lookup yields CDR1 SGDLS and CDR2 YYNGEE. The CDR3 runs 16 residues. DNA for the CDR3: TGTGCCAGCAGCGTAGAAGTCGGGGTGAGGCCCGGGGAGCTGTTTTTT. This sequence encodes CASSVEVGVRPGELFF. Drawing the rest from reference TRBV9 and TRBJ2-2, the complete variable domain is DSGVTQTPKHLITATGQRVTLRCSPRSGDLSVYWYQQSLDQGLQFLIQYYNGEERAKGNILERFSAQQFPDLHSELNLSSLELGDSALYFCASSVEVGVRPGELFFGEGSRLTVL.

In DNA form, the CDR3 reads TGTGCCAGTAAAGGTTTTGGCCTTTACATTCAGTACTTC. Protein sequence: CASKGFGLYIQYF. This chain links TRBV19 with TRBJ2-4; D remains ambiguous. V was clipped by 7 bases and J by 8 bases, with 15 bases between them. Germline V gene sequence: CDR1 LNHDA, CDR2 SQIVND (reference sequence). This CDR3 comprises 13 residues.

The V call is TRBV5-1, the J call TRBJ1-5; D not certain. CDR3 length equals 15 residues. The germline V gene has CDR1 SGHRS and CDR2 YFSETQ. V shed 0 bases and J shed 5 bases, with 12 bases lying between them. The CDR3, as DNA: TGCGCCAGCAGCTTGGATCCCAGCATAGATCAGCCCCAGCATTTT. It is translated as CASSLDPSIDQPQHF. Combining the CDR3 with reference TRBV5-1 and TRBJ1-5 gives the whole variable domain KAGVTQTPRYLIKTRGQQVTLSCSPISGHRSVSWYQQTPGQGLQFLFEYFSETQRNKGNFPGRFSGRQFSNSRSEMNVSTLELGDSALYLCASSLDPSIDQPQHFGDGTRLSIL.

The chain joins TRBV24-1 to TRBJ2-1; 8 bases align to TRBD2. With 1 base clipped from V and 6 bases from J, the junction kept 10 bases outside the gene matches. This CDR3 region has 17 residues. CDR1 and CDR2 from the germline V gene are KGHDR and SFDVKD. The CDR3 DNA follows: TGTGCCACCAGTGATTTTGGCTTGAAGGCGGGGGGCAATGAGCAGTTCTTC. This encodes CATSDFGLKAGGNEQFF.

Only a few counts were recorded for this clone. The CDR3 DNA reads as TGCAGTGCTAGTAGCCCTGGAAACACCATATATTTT. Translating gives CSASSPGNTIYF. The chain carries TRBV20-1 and TRBJ1-3, with D hard to call. Between the trimmed V and J ends, which lost 3 bases and 2 bases, there was a span of 5 bases. Germline-derived CDR1 and CDR2 are DFQATT and SNEGSKA (reference sequence). The CDR3 contains 12 residues.

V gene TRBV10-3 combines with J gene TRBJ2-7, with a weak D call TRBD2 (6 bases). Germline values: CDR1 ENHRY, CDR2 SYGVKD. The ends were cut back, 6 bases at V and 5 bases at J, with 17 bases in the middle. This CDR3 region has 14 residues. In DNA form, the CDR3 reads TGTGCCATCAGATCTGTGCGGGAACCTCACGAGCAGTACTTC. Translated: CAIRSVREPHEQYF.

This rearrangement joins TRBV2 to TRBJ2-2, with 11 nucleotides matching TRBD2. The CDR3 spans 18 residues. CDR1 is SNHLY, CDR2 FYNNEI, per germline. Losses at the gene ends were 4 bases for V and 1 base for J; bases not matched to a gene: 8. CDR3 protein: CASSGLEGLAVNTGELFF. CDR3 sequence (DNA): TGTGCCAGCAGTGGGTTGGAGGGACTAGCGGTGAACACCGGGGAGCTGTTTTTT. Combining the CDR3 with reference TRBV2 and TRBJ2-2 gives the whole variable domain EPEVTQTPSHQVTQMGQEVILRCVPISNHLYFYWYRQILGQKVEFLVSFYNNEISEKSEIFDDQFSVERPDGSNFTLKIRSTKLEDSAMYFCASSGLEGLAVNTGELFFGEGSRLTVL.

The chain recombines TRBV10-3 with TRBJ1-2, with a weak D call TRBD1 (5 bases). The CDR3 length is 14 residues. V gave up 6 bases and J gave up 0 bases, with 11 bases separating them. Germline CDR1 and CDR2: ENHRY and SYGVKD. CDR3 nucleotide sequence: TGTGCCATCAGATGGGACGTAGCTAACTATGGCTACACCTTC. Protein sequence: CAIRWDVANYGYTF.

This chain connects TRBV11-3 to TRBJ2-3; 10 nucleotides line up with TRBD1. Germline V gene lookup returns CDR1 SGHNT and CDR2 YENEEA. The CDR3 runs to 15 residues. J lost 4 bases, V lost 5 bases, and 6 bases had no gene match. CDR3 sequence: CASSLVGQGSDTQYF. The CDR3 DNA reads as TGTGCCAGCAGCCTAGTGGGACAGGGGTCAGATACGCAGTATTTT.

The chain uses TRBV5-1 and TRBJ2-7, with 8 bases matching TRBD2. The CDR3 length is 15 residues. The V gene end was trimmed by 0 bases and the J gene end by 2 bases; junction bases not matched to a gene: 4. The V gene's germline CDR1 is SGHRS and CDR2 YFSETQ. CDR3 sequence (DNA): TGCGCCAGCAGCTTGGGGCTAGCGGGCCCCTACGAGCAGTACTTC. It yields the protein CASSLGLAGPYEQYF.

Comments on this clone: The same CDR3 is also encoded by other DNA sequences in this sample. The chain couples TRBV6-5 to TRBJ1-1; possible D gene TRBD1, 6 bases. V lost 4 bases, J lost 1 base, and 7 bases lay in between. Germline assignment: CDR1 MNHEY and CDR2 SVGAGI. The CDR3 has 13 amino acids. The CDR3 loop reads CASSLQGNTEAFF. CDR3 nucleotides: TGTGCCAGCAGTTTACAGGGGAACACTGAAGCTTTCTTT.

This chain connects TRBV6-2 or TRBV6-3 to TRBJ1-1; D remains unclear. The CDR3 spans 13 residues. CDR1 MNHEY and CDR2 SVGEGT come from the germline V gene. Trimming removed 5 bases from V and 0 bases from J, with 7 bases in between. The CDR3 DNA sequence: TGTGCCAGCAGTCAACGGGTGAACACTGAAGCTTTCTTT. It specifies CASSQRVNTEAFF.

The chain's CDR3 is CASSYPSGTGISGNTIYF. In DNA form, the CDR3 reads TGTGCCAGCAGTTACCCCTCCGGGACAGGAATCTCTGGAAACACCATATATTTT. The V call is TRBV6-2 or TRBV6-3, the J call TRBJ1-3; 8 bases agree with TRBD1. Germline CDR1 and CDR2: MNHEY and SVGEGT. This CDR3 has 18 residues. Germline trimming cut 2 bases from V and 0 bases from J; bases unmatched to any gene: 9.

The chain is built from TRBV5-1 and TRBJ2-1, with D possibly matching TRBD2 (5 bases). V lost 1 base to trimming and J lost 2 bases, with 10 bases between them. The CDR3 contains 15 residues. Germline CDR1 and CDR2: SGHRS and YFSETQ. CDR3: CASSLRAGAYNEQFF. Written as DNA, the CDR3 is TGCGCCAGCAGCTTGAGGGCGGGCGCCTACAATGAGCAGTTCTTC.